Included here is one T cell receptor (beta chain) sequence, with context. The data were taken from a study of CD8 T cells in Susac syndrome. The CDR3 is 12 amino acids. V lost 3 bases and J 3 bases, leaving 8 bases between the germline ends. Germline assignment: CDR1 GTSNPN and CDR2 SVGIG (reference sequence). An input of roughly 0.5 to 1 ug of RNA was subjected to reverse transcription using random hexamers. TCRdb recomputed calls from the immunoSEQ multiplex PCR reads with MiXCR, one row per CDR3 protein. The table records roughly 200,000 distinct CDR3 sequences, about 94% of them present only once.

The receptor comes from a human donor in good health. The chain links TRBV30 to TRBJ1-1; D is perhaps TRBD1 (5 bases). The material sequenced was CD4+ T cells from PBMCs. The CDR3 DNA is TGTGCCTGGAGGGGGGAGGACACTGAAGCTTTCTTT. Its protein product is CAWRGEDTEAFF.